This T cell receptor (beta chain) is drawn from a study of response to subunit inactivated influenza vaccine. Study-wide results and limits: The authors put forward the suggestion that each seasonal influenza vaccination may bring in only a limited number of new T cells.

TCRdb reprocessed the RT-PCR reads with MiXCR, giving one entry per CDR3 protein. The sample carries 250,000 to 350,000 distinct CDR3 sequences, approximately 21% recorded once. This clonotype was counted a few times. Its antigen is as yet unknown. Germline CDR1 is SGDLS and CDR2 is YYNGEE. The CDR3 contains 14 residues. V was cut by 2 bases and J by 4 bases, with 11 bases left in between. The sequence came from a man aged 50-75 years who received an inactivated influenza vaccine. The chain combines TRBV9 with TRBJ2-3; the D gene is possibly TRBD1 (6 bases). The material sequenced was PBMCs from blood, taken approximately 22 months after vaccination. This CDR3 is CASSVSGVADTQYF. CDR3 DNA: TGTGCCAGCAGCGTTTCAGGGGTAGCAGATACGCAGTATTTT.